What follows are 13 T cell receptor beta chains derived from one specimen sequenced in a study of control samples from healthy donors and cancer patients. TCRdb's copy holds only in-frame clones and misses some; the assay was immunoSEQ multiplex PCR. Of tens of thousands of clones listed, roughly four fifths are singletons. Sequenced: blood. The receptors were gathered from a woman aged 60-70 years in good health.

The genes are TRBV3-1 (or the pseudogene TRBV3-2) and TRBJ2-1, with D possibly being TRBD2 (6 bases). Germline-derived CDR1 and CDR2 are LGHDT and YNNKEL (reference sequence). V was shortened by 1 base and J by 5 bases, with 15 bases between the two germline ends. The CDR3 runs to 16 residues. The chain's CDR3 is CASSQGSGTLHNEQFF. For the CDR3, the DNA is TGTGCCAGCAGCCAAGGGTCCGGGACTCTCCACAATGAGCAGTTCTTC.

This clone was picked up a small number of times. CDR3 sequence reads: CASSVGASDNLLGNEKLFF. In DNA, the CDR3 is TGTGCCAGCAGCGTAGGCGCATCCGATAACCTTCTTGGTAATGAAAAACTGTTTTTT. The J gene is TRBJ1-4, the V gene TRBV9; no definite D call. Germline lookup yields CDR1 SGDLS and CDR2 YYNGEE. This CDR3 has 19 amino acids. V dropped 0 bases and J dropped 4 bases, with 22 bases sitting between them.

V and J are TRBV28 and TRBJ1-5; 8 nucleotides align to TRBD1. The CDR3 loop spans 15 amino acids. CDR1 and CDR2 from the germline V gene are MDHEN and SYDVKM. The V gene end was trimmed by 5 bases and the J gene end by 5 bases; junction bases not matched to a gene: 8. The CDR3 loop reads CASSIHRQGHQPQHF. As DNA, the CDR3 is TGTGCCAGCAGTATACACCGACAGGGGCATCAGCCCCAGCATTTT.

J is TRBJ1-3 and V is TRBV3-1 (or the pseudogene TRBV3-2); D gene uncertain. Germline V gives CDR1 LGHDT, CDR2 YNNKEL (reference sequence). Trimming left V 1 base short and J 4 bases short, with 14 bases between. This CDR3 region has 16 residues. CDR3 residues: CASSQVLTPHGNTIYF. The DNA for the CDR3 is TGTGCCAGCAGCCAAGTACTTACCCCGCACGGAAACACCATATATTTT.

For the CDR3, the DNA is TGCAGTGCTAGTACCGGGACTAGCGGATACGAGCAGTACTTC. As protein: CSASTGTSGYEQYF. The chain couples TRBV20-1 to TRBJ2-7, with 11 bases fitting TRBD2. The CDR3 extends over 14 amino acids. V trimming: 3 bases; J trimming: 4 bases; junction bases outside the gene matches: 5. CDR1 DFQATT and CDR2 SNEGSKA come from the germline V gene (reference sequence).

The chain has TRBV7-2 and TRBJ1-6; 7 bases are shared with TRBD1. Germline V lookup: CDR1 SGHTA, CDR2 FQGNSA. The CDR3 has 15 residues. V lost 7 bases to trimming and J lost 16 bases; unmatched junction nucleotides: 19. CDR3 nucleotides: TGTGCCAGCACCCCAGGGGGGGGACAGTTAAGCATGCTCCACTTT. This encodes CASTPGGGQLSMLHF.

The CDR3 DNA reads TGCAGTGCTAGTCAACCGGGTGGGGGACATCAGCCCCAGCATTTT. It yields the protein CSASQPGGGHQPQHF. The genes are TRBV20-1 and TRBJ1-5, with a possible D match to TRBD1 (5 bases). There are 15 residues in the CDR3. CDR1 is DFQATT, CDR2 SNEGSKA, per germline (reference sequence). With 3 bases removed from V and 5 bases from J, the gap between germline ends came to 17 bases.

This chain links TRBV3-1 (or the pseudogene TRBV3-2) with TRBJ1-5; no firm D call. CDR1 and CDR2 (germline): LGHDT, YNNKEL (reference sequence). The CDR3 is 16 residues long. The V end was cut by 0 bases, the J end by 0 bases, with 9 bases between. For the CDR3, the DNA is TGTGCCAGCAGCCAAGAATTTAGCACTAGCAATCAGCCCCAGCATTTT. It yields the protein CASSQEFSTSNQPQHF.

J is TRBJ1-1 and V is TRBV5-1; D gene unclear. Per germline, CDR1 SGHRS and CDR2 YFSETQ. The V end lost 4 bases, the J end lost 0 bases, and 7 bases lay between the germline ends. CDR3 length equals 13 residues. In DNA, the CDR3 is TGCGCCAGCAGCCTAACAGTGAACACTGAAGCTTTCTTT. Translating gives CASSLTVNTEAFF.

The CDR3 nucleotides read TGTGCCAGCTCACCTCAGAGCTCCTACGAGCAGTACTTC. It yields the protein CASSPQSSYEQYF. The gene calls are TRBV18 and TRBJ2-7; D is uncertain. Germline lookup yields CDR1 KGHSH and CDR2 LQKENI. This CDR3 region has 13 residues. Trimming removed 3 bases at V and 0 bases at J, with 6 bases between.

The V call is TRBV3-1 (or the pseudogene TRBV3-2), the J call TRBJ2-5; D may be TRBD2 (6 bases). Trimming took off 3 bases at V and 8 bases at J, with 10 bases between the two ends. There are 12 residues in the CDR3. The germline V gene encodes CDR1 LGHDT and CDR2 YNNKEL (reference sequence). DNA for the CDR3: TGTGCCAGCAGCCAGGGGGGAGGTACCCAGTACTTC. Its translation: CASSQGGGTQYF.

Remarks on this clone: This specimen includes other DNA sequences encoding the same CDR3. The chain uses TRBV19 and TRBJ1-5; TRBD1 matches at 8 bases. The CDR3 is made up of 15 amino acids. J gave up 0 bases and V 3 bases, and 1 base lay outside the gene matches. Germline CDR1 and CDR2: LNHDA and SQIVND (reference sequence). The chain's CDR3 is CASSIGTGSNQPQHF. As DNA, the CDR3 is TGTGCCAGTAGTATCGGGACAGGTAGCAATCAGCCCCAGCATTTT. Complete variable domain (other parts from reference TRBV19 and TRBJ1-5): DGGITQSPKYLFRKEGQNVTLSCEQNLNHDAMYWYRQDPGQGLRLIYYSQIVNDFQKGDIAEGYSVSREKKESFPLTVTSAQKNPTAFYLCASSIGTGSNQPQHFGDGTRLSIL.

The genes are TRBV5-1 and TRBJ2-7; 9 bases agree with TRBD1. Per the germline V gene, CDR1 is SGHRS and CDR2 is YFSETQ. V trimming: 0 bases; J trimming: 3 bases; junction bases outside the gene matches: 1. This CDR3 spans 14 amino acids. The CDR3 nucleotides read TGCGCCAGCAGCTTGGGGGGACAGGGCTACGAGCAGTACTTC. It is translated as CASSLGGQGYEQYF.